Listed below are T cell receptor beta chains from one sample, sequenced in a study of blood T cell repertoires in COVID-19. Assay: immunoSEQ multiplex PCR; the TCRdb copy retains only in-frame clones and omits some. The sample carries more than 250,000 clones, 70% to 90% recorded once. The material sequenced was peripheral blood. These receptors all stem from a man between 18 and 29 years old with active or convalescent COVID-19. Each CDR3 is given with its conserved first and last residue. The D gene is left open where the match is weak. Some rows mark clone size as missing; the rest say once, few, many or name a class of expanded clone.

>TRBV7-8|14|TRBJ2-1|.|few
CASSSRGPSGEQFF
TGTGCCAGCAGCTCCCGAGGGCCCTCGGGTGAGCAGTTCTTC
>TRBV7-6|15|TRBJ1-2|TRBD1|.
CASSLEETGGNGYTF
TGTGCCAGCAGCTTAGAAGAGACAGGGGGGAATGGCTACACCTTC
>TRBV5-1|16|TRBJ2-2|.|once
CASSYQGPPGTGELFF
TGCGCCAGCAGCTATCAGGGGCCGCCCGGCACCGGGGAGCTGTTTTTT
>TRBV30|15|TRBJ2-3|.|.
CAWNGAGKNTDTQYF
TGTGCCTGGAACGGCGCAGGGAAAAACACAGATACGCAGTATTTT
>TRBV19|15|TRBJ2-7|.|.
CASSPGEWRDYEQYF
TGTGCCAGTAGTCCGGGGGAGTGGCGGGACTACGAGCAGTACTTC
>TRBV6-5|14|TRBJ2-2|TRBD1|.
CASRGQGYTGELFF
TGTGCCAGCAGAGGACAGGGGTACACCGGGGAGCTGTTTTTT
>TRBV28|15|TRBJ2-7|TRBD1|.
CASSPGTGGFYEQYF
TGTGCCAGCAGTCCCGGGACAGGGGGGTTCTACGAGCAGTACTTC
>TRBV21-1|12|TRBJ2-2|.|.
CASSIAGGELFF
TGTGCCAGCAGCATTGCAGGGGGGGAGCTGTTTTTT
>TRBV7-9|13|TRBJ1-1|.|.
CASSLEGGTEAFF
TGTGCCAGCAGCTTAGAGGGGGGGACTGAAGCTTTCTTT
>TRBV21-1|16|TRBJ1-5|.|.
CASSNYRTGGTQPQHF
TGTGCCAGCAGCAATTATAGGACAGGGGGCACTCAGCCCCAGCATTTT
>TRBV6-5|15|TRBJ2-5|TRBD2|.
CASSLAGGRYETQYF
TGTGCCAGCAGTCTTGCGGGAGGACGATACGAGACCCAGTACTTC
>TRBV2|17|TRBJ2-3|TRBD1|.
CASTPPRGTGSTDTQYF
TGTGCCAGCACCCCTCCACGGGGGACAGGAAGCACAGATACGCAGTATTTT
>TRBV28|14|TRBJ2-3|TRBD2|.
CASSGGGYTDTQYF
TGTGCCAGCAGTGGGGGGGGGTACACAGATACGCAGTATTTT
>TRBV29-1|14|TRBJ1-6|.|.
CSAAESSYNSPLHF
TGCAGCGCCGCGGAGAGCTCCTATAATTCACCCCTCCACTTT
>TRBV6-5|14|TRBJ2-2|.|.
CASIGNRVGGELFF
TGTGCCAGCATCGGTAACAGGGTTGGCGGGGAGCTGTTTTTT
>TRBV5-1|17|TRBJ1-4|TRBD1|.
CASSLREGGVGGEKLFF
TGCGCCAGCAGCTTGAGAGAAGGGGGCGTAGGAGGTGAAAAACTGTTTTTT
>TRBV7-2|15|TRBJ2-7|TRBD1|.
CASSFGQALSYEQYF
TGTGCCAGCAGCTTCGGACAGGCCCTCTCCTACGAGCAGTACTTC
>TRBV6-2/TRBV6-3|14|TRBJ2-3|TRBD2|.
CASSAREAPDTQYF
TGTGCCAGCAGCGCCCGGGAGGCGCCAGATACGCAGTATTTT
>TRBV7-9|14|TRBJ2-1|.|.
CASSFWDIGHEQFF
TGTGCCAGCAGCTTTTGGGACATTGGCCATGAGCAGTTCTTC
>TRBV6-2/TRBV6-3|13|TRBJ2-7|.|.
CASSPPSGYEQYF
TGTGCCAGCAGCCCCCCATCGGGCTACGAGCAGTACTTC
>TRBV5-6|14|TRBJ1-3|.|.
CASSDRGRGNTIYF
TGTGCCAGCAGCGATCGAGGTCGGGGAAACACCATATATTTT
>TRBV19|13|TRBJ1-5|TRBD1|.
CASKDRGGQPQHF
TGTGCCAGCAAGGACAGGGGAGGCCAGCCCCAGCATTTT
>TRBV30|14|TRBJ1-2|TRBD1|.
CAWSPTGGWRGYTF
TGTGCCTGGAGTCCTACAGGGGGCTGGCGTGGCTACACCTTC
>TRBV7-9|14|TRBJ2-3|.|.
CASSLDRAPDTQYF
TGTGCCAGCAGCTTAGACAGGGCACCAGATACGCAGTATTTT
>TRBV24-1|13|TRBJ1-2|.|.
CATSDFSGVGYTF
TGTGCCACCAGTGATTTTTCCGGGGTCGGCTACACCTTC
>TRBV11-3|13|TRBJ2-7|.|.
CASSLSPQYEQYF
TGTGCCAGCAGCTTATCCCCCCAGTACGAGCAGTACTTC
>TRBV7-2|17|TRBJ1-3|.|.
CASSLTDSHFSGNTIYF
TGTGCCAGCAGCCTGACCGACAGCCACTTCTCTGGAAACACCATATATTTT